Each of the 8 T cell receptor beta chains below was sequenced from the same sample in a study of tumor and adjacent non-tumor tissue in lung cancer (dated by TCRdb to the late 2010s). Libraries were constructed by multiplex PCR. For sequencing, an Illumina HiSeq 2500 was employed. TCRbeta libraries were constructed through three rounds of nested PCR with primers (Table S4) according to protocols adapted from ARM-PCR. TCRdb reran the public reads through fastp at Q25 and MiXCR, keeping productive beta chains. Each record represents a unique CDR3 protein, reported with the most common genes and DNA among its rows. In all, the sample holds 100,000 to 150,000 distinct CDR3 sequences, and around three fifths of those were seen once. The ten largest account for around 13% of the sample. Bulk unsorted tissue served as the source for RNA extraction, and RNA quality was assessed using a NanoDrop ND-1000 and an Agilent 2100.

The sequenced material came from lung tumor tissue. Receptors were obtained from a man aged 25-40 years with non-small cell lung cancer.

This clonotype occurred many times. The V and J genes are TRBV6-2 or TRBV6-3 and TRBJ2-2; D is undetermined. In germline, CDR1 is MNHEY, CDR2 SVGEGT. Trimming took 5 bases from V and 2 from J, leaving 12 bases between them. The CDR3 consists of 15 residues. DNA for the CDR3: TGTGCCAGCAGTAGGCGTGCCCTCAACACCGGGGAGCTGTTTTTT. Amino acid sequence: CASSRRALNTGELFF.

To note about this clonotype: The junction departs from germline at one end; a sequencing error may be responsible. V gene TRBV20-1 combines with J gene TRBJ2-4; TRBD1 is a possible D gene (6 bases). The CDR3 is 13 amino acids. CDR1 is DFQATT, CDR2 SNEGSKA, per germline (reference sequence). CDR3 in amino acids: CSVTGKSKNIQYF. The CDR3 DNA follows: TGCAGTGTTACAGGGAAGTCCAAAAACATTCAATACTTC.

As regards this clonotype: A read error may be the cause here, since a much bigger clone is one base away. The V call is TRBV20-1, the J call TRBJ2-3, with 8 bases fitting TRBD1. The CDR3 sequence is 17 residues long. The germline V gene has CDR1 DFQATT and CDR2 SNEGSKA (reference sequence). The CDR3 reads CRARDVFGQGAADTQYF. The CDR3 DNA is TGCCGTGCTAGAGATGTATTCGGGCAGGGGGCCGCAGATACGCAGTATTTT.

To note about this clonotype: The CDR3 does not end in the conserved phenylalanine or tryptophan, so this is likely a read error. V and J are TRBV28 and TRBJ2-5; D call uncertain. Looked up from germline, CDR1 is MDHEN and CDR2 is SYDVKM. CDR3 length: 10 residues. The CDR3 spells CVSSRETQYL. CDR3 nucleotides: TGTGTCAGCAGCCGAGAGACCCAGTACCTC.

This clonotype was detected once. Possible read error: a much larger clone is one base away. J is TRBJ2-1 and V is TRBV20-1; 8 bases are shared with TRBD1. This CDR3 has 13 amino acids. The germline CDR1 and CDR2 sequences are DFQATT and SNEGSKA (reference sequence). CDR3 DNA: TGCAGTGTCCGCCGGGACAGGATCAATGAGCAGTTGTTC. Protein: CSVRRDRINEQLF.

As regards this clonotype: This CDR3 fails to terminate in the conserved phenylalanine or tryptophan, so it likely reflects a read error. The rearrangement joins TRBV4-1 to TRBJ2-7; TRBD2 matches 11 bases. V was pared by 0 bases and J by 0 bases, with 1 base of the junction left unmatched. CDR3 size: 16 residues. Looked up from germline, CDR1 is MGHRA and CDR2 is YSYEKL. CDR3 nucleotides: TGCGCCAGCAGCCAAGACACTAGCGGGAGCTCCTACGAGCAGTACTCC. Protein sequence: CASSQDTSGSSYEQYS.

In this sample, this clonotype turned up many times. The chain joins TRBV6-1 to TRBJ2-7, with D possibly matching TRBD1 (5 bases). The V gene lost 2 bases and the J gene lost 4 bases, with 15 bases spanning the gap. Germline V gives CDR1 MNHNS, CDR2 SASEGT. This CDR3 has 15 residues. The CDR3 sequence is CASSESKGAIYEQYF. The CDR3 DNA is TGTGCCAGCAGTGAATCTAAAGGGGCGATTTACGAGCAGTACTTC.

The chain links TRBV11-2 to TRBJ2-2; the D is unclear. CDR3 size: 16 residues. From germline, CDR1 is SGHAT and CDR2 FQNNGV. V dropped 2 bases and J dropped 4 bases, with 14 bases sitting between them. CDR3 DNA sequence: TGTGCCAGCAGCTTATATGCCGGGCCTGGCACCGGGGAGCTGTTTTTT. Protein: CASSLYAGPGTGELFF.